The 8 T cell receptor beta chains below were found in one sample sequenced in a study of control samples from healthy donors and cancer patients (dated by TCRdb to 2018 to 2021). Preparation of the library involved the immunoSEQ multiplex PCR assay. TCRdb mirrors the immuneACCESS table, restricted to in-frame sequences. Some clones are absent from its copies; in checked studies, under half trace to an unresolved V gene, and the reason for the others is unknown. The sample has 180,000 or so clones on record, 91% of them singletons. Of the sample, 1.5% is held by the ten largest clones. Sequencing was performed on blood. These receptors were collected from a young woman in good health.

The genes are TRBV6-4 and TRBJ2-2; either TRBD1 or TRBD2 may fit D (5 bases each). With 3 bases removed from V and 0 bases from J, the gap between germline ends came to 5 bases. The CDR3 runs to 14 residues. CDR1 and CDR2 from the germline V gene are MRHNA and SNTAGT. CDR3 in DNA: TGTGCCAGCAGTGAGGGGGCGAACACCGGGGAGCTGTTTTTT. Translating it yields CASSEGANTGELFF.

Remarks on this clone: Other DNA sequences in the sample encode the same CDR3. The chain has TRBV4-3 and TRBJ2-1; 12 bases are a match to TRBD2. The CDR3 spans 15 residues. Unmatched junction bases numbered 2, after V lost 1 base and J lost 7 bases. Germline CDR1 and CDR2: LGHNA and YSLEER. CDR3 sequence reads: CASSQGTSGRNEQFF. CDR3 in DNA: TGCGCCAGCAGCCAAGGCACTAGCGGGAGGAATGAGCAGTTCTTC.

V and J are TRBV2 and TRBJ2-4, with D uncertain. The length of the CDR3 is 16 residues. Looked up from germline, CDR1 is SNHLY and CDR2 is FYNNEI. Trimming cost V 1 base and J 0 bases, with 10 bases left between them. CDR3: CASSEGPRLAKNIQYF. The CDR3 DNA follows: TGTGCCAGCAGTGAAGGACCCCGCCTAGCCAAAAACATTCAGTACTTC.

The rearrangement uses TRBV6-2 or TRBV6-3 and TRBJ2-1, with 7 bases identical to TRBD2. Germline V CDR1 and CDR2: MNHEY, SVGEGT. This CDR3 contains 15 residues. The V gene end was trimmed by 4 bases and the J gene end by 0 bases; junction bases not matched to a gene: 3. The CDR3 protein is CASSSGGSSYNEQFF. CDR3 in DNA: TGTGCCAGCAGTTCTGGCGGGAGCTCCTACAATGAGCAGTTCTTC.

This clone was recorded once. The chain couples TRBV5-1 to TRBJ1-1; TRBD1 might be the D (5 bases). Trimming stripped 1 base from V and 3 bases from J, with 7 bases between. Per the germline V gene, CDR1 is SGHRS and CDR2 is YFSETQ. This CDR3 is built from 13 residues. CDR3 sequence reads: CASSLWDDTEAFF. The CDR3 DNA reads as TGCGCCAGCAGCTTGTGGGACGACACTGAAGCTTTCTTT.

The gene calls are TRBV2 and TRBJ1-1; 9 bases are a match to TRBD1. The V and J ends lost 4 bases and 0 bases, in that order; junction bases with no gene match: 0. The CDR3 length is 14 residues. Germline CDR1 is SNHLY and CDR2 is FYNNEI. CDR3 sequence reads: CASSGQGVNTEAFF. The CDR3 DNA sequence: TGTGCCAGCAGTGGACAGGGGGTGAACACTGAAGCTTTCTTT.

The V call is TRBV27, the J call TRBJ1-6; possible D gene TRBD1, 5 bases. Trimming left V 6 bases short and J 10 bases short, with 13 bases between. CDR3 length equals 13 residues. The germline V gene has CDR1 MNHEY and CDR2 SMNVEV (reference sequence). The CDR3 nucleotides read TGTGCCAGCAGCGCCCCCGGGACCTCACCCCTCCACTTT. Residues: CASSAPGTSPLHF.

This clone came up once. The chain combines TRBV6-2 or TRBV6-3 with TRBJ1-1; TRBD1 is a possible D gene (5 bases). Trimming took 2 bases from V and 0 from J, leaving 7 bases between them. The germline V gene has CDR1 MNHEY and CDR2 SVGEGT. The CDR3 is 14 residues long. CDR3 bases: TGTGCCAGCAGTTACGGACACCTGAACACTGAAGCTTTCTTT. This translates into CASSYGHLNTEAFF.